This TCR beta chain was documented in a study of T cell responses to AZD1222 COVID-19 vaccine. Findings and caveats of the study: The number of AZD1222 recipients seropositive at baseline was only six. The repertoires were collected only after the peak T cell response.

Note on this clone: Antigen unknown. The DNA is omitted, as the CDR3 cannot be located on it reliably, and the CDR3 follows TCRdb's listing.

Clones were read by immunoSEQ multiplex PCR, and TCRdb kept only the in-frame ones, dropping some. Of 120,000 or so clones detected, roughly 90% appear once; the ten largest clones hold 14%. Germline CDR1 reads MNHEY; CDR2 reads SVGEGT. The CDR3 extends over 16 residues, inclusive of both ends. The sequenced sample was peripheral blood, obtained on day 0 of AZD1222 vaccination. This TCR was sampled from an adult in good health. The rearrangement joins TRBV6-2 or TRBV6-3 to TRBJ2-1; TRBD2, as called in the table, went unchecked against the DNA. CDR3 protein: CASSSSGTTHYNEQFF.